The present T cell receptor beta chain was sequenced within a study of cytomegalovirus exposure and HLA in healthy donors. Study-level background: Previous work identified 117 million unique TCR beta sequences from about 179 million T cells. There were about 85 million unique TCRs (from HLA-typed donors) in an early data release. General study points: In a later analysis, parvovirus B19, influenza, CMV and Epstein-Barr virus appeared linked to several top co-occurrence clusters. Earlier analysis yielded a pattern in which most TCR beta V segments were productive about 87% or about 30% of the time.

In the PCR, 60 Vbeta and 13 Jbeta primers were used. The method was immunoSEQ multiplex PCR; TCRdb's version includes in-frame clones alone and lacks a portion of them. This sample has roughly 72,000 clones; 70% to 85% occur once, and the top ten carry about 10%. In the case of this clone: Its antigen is unidentified.

From germline, CDR1 is GTSNPN and CDR2 SVGIG (reference sequence). V was clipped by 0 bases and J by 1 base, with 15 bases between them. This CDR3 region has 16 residues. The sample comprised PBMCs. The V and J genes are TRBV30 and TRBJ1-1; a possible D gene is TRBD1 (5 bases). The sequence was collected from a human donor in good health. As DNA, the CDR3 is TGTGCCTGGAGTGTACCCAGGGCCTTTCAGAACACTGAAGCTTTCTTT. This gives the protein CAWSVPRAFQNTEAFF. Full variable domain (remainder filled in from reference TRBV30 and TRBJ1-1): SQTIHQWPATLVQPVGSPLSLECTVEGTSNPNLYWYRQAAGRGLQLLFYSVGIGQISSEVPQNLSASRPQDRQFILSSKKLLLSDSGFYLCAWSVPRAFQNTEAFFGQGTRLTVV.